The 27 T cell receptor beta chains listed next were all sequenced from one sample in a study of blood T cells in healthy people across ages. Combining a sample-barcoded 5' primer with a J-beta primer mix, a second PCR ran for 7 to 11 cycles. Via MiXCR, TCRdb re-called the 5' RACE reads, giving one row per CDR3 protein. The sample records roughly 930,000 distinct CDR3 sequences, roughly 48% being singletons. Sequenced: blood. The receptor source for this set is a man aged 25 to 40 in good health.

This chain connects TRBV4-1 to TRBJ1-6, with TRBD1 matching over 9 bases. After removal of 0 bases from V and 8 bases from J, the junction contained 5 bases not matched to a gene. CDR3 length: 16 amino acids. CDR1 and CDR2 (germline): MGHRA, YSYEKL. CDR3 sequence reads: CASSQDPGTGYSPLHF. The CDR3 region has the DNA TGCGCCAGCAGCCAAGACCCCGGGACAGGGTATTCACCCCTCCACTTT.

The chain has TRBV28 and TRBJ2-1; the D is unclear. V lost 3 bases and J 9 bases, leaving 9 bases between the germline ends. The CDR3 covers 12 residues. Germline lookup yields CDR1 MDHEN and CDR2 SYDVKM. The CDR3 DNA sequence: TGTGCCAGCAGTTTCTCGCAGACTGAGCAGTTCTTC. Translation: CASSFSQTEQFF.

V is TRBV20-1 and J is TRBJ1-4; the D gene is possibly TRBD1 (5 bases). The CDR3 spans 15 residues. Trimming stripped 3 bases from V and 0 bases from J, with 11 bases between. Per the germline V gene, CDR1 is DFQATT and CDR2 is SNEGSKA (reference sequence). The CDR3 DNA is TGCAGTGCTAGGGAGAAGACAGCAACTAATGAAAAACTGTTTTTT. Translated: CSAREKTATNEKLFF.

This clonotype was recorded a few times. This sequence joins TRBV28 and TRBJ1-2, with 7 bases aligning to TRBD1. Germline CDR1 reads MDHEN; CDR2 reads SYDVKM. This CDR3 comprises 14 residues. Trimming removed 5 bases from V and 4 bases from J; junction bases left unmatched: 7. CDR3 in DNA: TGTGCCAGCAGTCTGGGGGACAGCTCCTATGGCTACACCTTC. As protein: CASSLGDSSYGYTF.

The chain carries TRBV28 and TRBJ2-7, with TRBD1 identical over 7 bases. J gave up 6 bases and V 5 bases, and 7 bases lay outside the gene matches. The germline V gene has CDR1 MDHEN and CDR2 SYDVKM. The CDR3 has 13 residues. CDR3 protein: CASSLPTGREQYF. The CDR3 region has the DNA TGTGCCAGCAGTCTCCCGACAGGGCGCGAGCAGTACTTC.

The genes are TRBV10-3 and TRBJ1-1, with D possibly matching TRBD1 (6 bases). CDR1 is ENHRY and CDR2 is SYGVKD in the germline V gene. This CDR3 comprises 18 residues. V lost 3 bases and J lost 2, with 22 bases in between. CDR3 loop: CAISDYKTRGAVNTEAFF. The CDR3 DNA is TGTGCCATCAGTGACTATAAAACGAGGGGGGCTGTAAACACTGAAGCTTTCTTT.

The chain has TRBV10-3 and TRBJ2-3, with 7 bases that match TRBD2. Germline values: CDR1 ENHRY, CDR2 SYGVKD. The V and J ends lost 8 bases and 0 bases, in that order; junction bases with no gene match: 8. This CDR3 region has 15 residues. The CDR3 DNA reads as TGTGCCATCTCAAAAGCAGCGGGGAGCACAGATACGCAGTATTTT. Translation: CAISKAAGSTDTQYF.

V and J are TRBV7-3 and TRBJ2-1; possibly TRBD1 for D (5 bases). CDR1 and CDR2 from the germline V gene are SGHTA and FQGTGA. The CDR3 extends over 14 amino acids. Trimming removed 10 bases from V and 5 bases from J, with 18 bases in between. CDR3 nucleotide sequence: TGTGCCAACAGAGCCGCAGGGTACGACAATGAGCAGTTCTTC. Protein: CANRAAGYDNEQFF.

This clonotype was picked up one time. The chain recombines TRBV7-3 with TRBJ2-1; D remains ambiguous. The CDR3 runs to 16 residues. V was pared by 5 bases and J by 2 bases, with 16 bases between. Germline loops: CDR1 SGHTA, CDR2 FQGTGA. The CDR3 here is CASSPLYAAAYNEQFF. CDR3 nucleotides: TGTGCCAGCAGCCCCCTCTATGCGGCGGCCTACAATGAGCAGTTCTTC.

The J gene is TRBJ2-7, the V gene TRBV20-1; maybe TRBD1 (6 bases). CDR1 DFQATT and CDR2 SNEGSKA come from the germline V gene (reference sequence). V was shortened by 0 bases and J by 6 bases, with 18 bases between the two germline ends. This CDR3 is 15 amino acids long. The CDR3 sequence is CSAREGDTPNCEQYF. The CDR3 coding sequence is TGCAGTGCTAGAGAGGGGGACACCCCAAACTGCGAGCAGTACTTC.

The chain recombines TRBV30 with TRBJ1-1; a possible D gene is TRBD1 (5 bases). CDR1 and CDR2 from the germline V gene are GTSNPN and SVGIG (reference sequence). The CDR3 consists of 12 residues. V was trimmed by 0 bases and J by 7 bases, leaving 9 bases between them. In nucleotides, the CDR3 is TGTGCCTGGAGTGTGGGGGGTGGTGAAGCTTTCTTT. Amino acids: CAWSVGGGEAFF.

This clonotype was detected a few times. The chain is built from TRBV9 and TRBJ2-1; tentative D call: TRBD1 (5 bases). Trimming took 3 bases from V and 6 from J, leaving 19 bases between them. Germline V gives CDR1 SGDLS, CDR2 YYNGEE. The CDR3 contains 16 residues. The CDR3 loop reads CASSDLTGAYSNEQFF. Here the CDR3 DNA reads TGTGCCAGCAGCGATCTAACAGGAGCCTACTCCAATGAGCAGTTCTTC. Variable domain in full (rest from reference TRBV9 and TRBJ2-1): DSGVTQTPKHLITATGQRVTLRCSPRSGDLSVYWYQQSLDQGLQFLIQYYNGEERAKGNILERFSAQQFPDLHSELNLSSLELGDSALYFCASSDLTGAYSNEQFFGPGTRLTVL.

CDR3 DNA sequence: TGTGCCAGCAGCCGGGACAGGGAATCGGAGCCTGAAGCTTTCTTT. Protein product: CASSRDRESEPEAFF. V and J are TRBV3-1 and TRBJ1-1, with 9 bases identical to TRBD1. The ends lost 4 bases at V and 6 bases at J; junction bases unmatched: 9. Per germline, CDR1 LGHDT and CDR2 YNNKEL (reference sequence). There are 15 residues in the CDR3.

The chain employs TRBV6-2 or TRBV6-3 and TRBJ2-4; 7 bases are a match to TRBD1. This CDR3 contains 14 residues. Trimming removed 10 bases from V and 5 bases from J; junction bases left unmatched: 11. Germline assignment: CDR1 MNHEY and CDR2 SVGEGT. The CDR3 here is CATYPGTAQNIQYF. In DNA, the CDR3 is TGTGCCACCTACCCGGGGACAGCACAAAACATTCAGTACTTC.

The chain recombines TRBV7-2 with TRBJ2-4, with a tentative D call TRBD2 (7 bases). The length of the CDR3 is 17 residues. Germline CDR1 is SGHTA and CDR2 is FQGNSA. V was trimmed by 0 bases and J by 5 bases, leaving 17 bases between them. CDR3 nucleotide sequence: TGTGCCAGCAGCTTAGCGCTAAAGGGGGGGTTGGAAAACATTCAGTACTTC. Translation gives CASSLALKGGLENIQYF.

This chain links TRBV9 with TRBJ2-5; 8 bases align to TRBD2. From germline, CDR1 is SGDLS and CDR2 YYNGEE. CDR3 size: 15 residues. V lost 4 bases to trimming and J lost 3 bases; unmatched junction nucleotides: 8. The CDR3 bases are TGTGCCAGCAGCCCATGGACTAGCCAGGAAGAGACCCAGTACTTC. Amino acid sequence: CASSPWTSQEETQYF.

The J gene is TRBJ2-1, the V gene TRBV6-2 or TRBV6-3; TRBD2 is a possible D gene (6 bases). Germline values: CDR1 MNHEY, CDR2 SVGEGT. CDR3 size: 12 residues. V was trimmed by 5 bases and J by 15 bases, leaving 17 bases between them. CDR3 DNA: TGTGCCAGCAGTCCCGAAGCGGCCGGGGGGTTCTTC. This gives the protein CASSPEAAGGFF.

The table lists this clonotype with many counts. The chain uses TRBV3-1 and TRBJ2-7; possible D gene TRBD1, 6 bases. Trimming took 4 bases from V and 3 from J, leaving 10 bases between them. The CDR3 is 13 residues long. The germline gives CDR1 LGHDT, CDR2 YNNKEL (reference sequence). The CDR3 is CASSRGRGYEQYF. DNA for the CDR3: TGTGCCAGCAGCCGGGGCAGGGGCTACGAGCAGTACTTC.

The chain joins TRBV6-2 or TRBV6-3 to TRBJ1-5, with D possibly TRBD1 on 5 matching bases. V was shortened by 2 bases and J by 4 bases, with 12 bases between the two germline ends. The CDR3 extends over 15 amino acids. Per the germline V gene, CDR1 is MNHEY and CDR2 is SVGEGT. The DNA for the CDR3 is TGTGCCAGCAGTTACGTCGACGGGGCTAATCAGCCCCAGCATTTT. As protein: CASSYVDGANQPQHF.

With respect to this clonotype: Being one base from a much bigger clone, this may be a read error. The chain carries TRBV7-2 and TRBJ2-7, with D tentatively TRBD2 (6 bases). Trimming stripped 5 bases from V and 7 bases from J, with 21 bases between. The CDR3 sequence is 15 residues long. Germline loops: CDR1 SGHTA, CDR2 FQGNSA. The CDR3 DNA reads as TGTGCCAGCAGCCCCCCCGGGGGAACATACAATGAGCAGTACTTC. As protein: CASSPPGGTYNEQYF.

The chain joins TRBV5-6 to TRBJ2-3; 8 bases map to TRBD2. Germline V gene data show CDR1 as SGHDT and CDR2 as YYEEEE. The CDR3 extends over 17 amino acids. The trim removed 4 bases at V and 5 bases at J, leaving 15 bases unmatched. The CDR3 DNA is TGTGCCAGCAGCCGACCACTGGGACTAGGGCCGGGAGATACGCAGTATTTT. This gives the protein CASSRPLGLGPGDTQYF.

This clonotype was seen a few times. V usage is TRBV4-3 and J usage is TRBJ2-3; the D gene is possibly TRBD2 (7 bases). The germline gives CDR1 LGHNA, CDR2 YSLEER. V was pared by 0 bases and J by 5 bases, with 12 bases between. The CDR3 spans 15 residues. The CDR3 DNA sequence: TGCGCCAGCAGCCAAGAAGGACTAGGGGGAGATACGCAGTATTTT. Residues: CASSQEGLGGDTQYF.

This clonotype has a handful of counts. J is TRBJ2-1 and V is TRBV29-1; D is ambiguous. Trimming cost V 7 bases and J 2 bases, with 15 bases left between them. The CDR3 contains 14 residues. Germline loops: CDR1 SQVTM, CDR2 ANQGSEA. CDR3 nucleotide sequence: TGCAGCGCCAGCCTGGACCCAGCCTACAATGAGCAGTTCTTC. Translated, it gives CSASLDPAYNEQFF.

In this sample, this clonotype turned up a few times. This may stem from a read error, because a much larger clone lies one nucleotide away. V gene TRBV18 combines with J gene TRBJ2-7, with unresolved D. Trimming took 3 bases from V and 7 from J, leaving 10 bases between them. The CDR3 totals 12 residues. Germline CDR1 and CDR2: KGHSH and LQKENI. CDR3 amino acids: CASSPRENEQYF. In DNA, the CDR3 is TGTGCCAGCTCACCTAGAGAGAATGAGCAGTACTTC.

The genes are TRBV4-1 and TRBJ1-1, with D perhaps TRBD1 (6 bases). The CDR3 loop spans 14 amino acids. Germline CDR1 and CDR2: MGHRA and YSYEKL. V shed 3 bases and J shed 10 bases, with 18 bases lying between them. The CDR3 DNA is TGCGCCAGCAGCCATTTTGGGACACCCACGGGAGCTTTCTTT. Amino acid sequence: CASSHFGTPTGAFF.

The chain is built from TRBV7-4 and TRBJ2-7; no clear D. V was clipped by 5 bases and J by 2 bases, with 19 bases between them. CDR3 size: 16 residues. Looked up from germline, CDR1 is SGHVT and CDR2 is SQSDAQ. CDR3 nucleotides: TGTGCCAGCAGCCCAGGTCGGCCCACCAGAACCTACGAGCAGTACTTC. Encoded protein: CASSPGRPTRTYEQYF.

This clonotype occurred a few times. The chain joins TRBV9 to TRBJ2-3; TRBD1 agrees at 7 bases. CDR1 is SGDLS, CDR2 YYNGEE, per germline. V lost 1 base and J lost 1; bases outside the gene matches: 6. The CDR3 loop spans 16 amino acids. The DNA for the CDR3 is TGTGCCAGCAGCGTAAGCAGGGGGTCCCGCACAGATACGCAGTATTTT. Residues: CASSVSRGSRTDTQYF.